Described below is a single T cell receptor (beta chain) sequence and its context. Its antigen is currently unknown. Libraries were made from TCR beta cDNA, and they carried unique molecular identifiers. Out of 1 to 10 million T cells, 470,000 or so cDNA molecules were generated. In TCRdb, the PCR reads were re-called with MiXCR into one record per CDR3 protein. The table includes about 200,000 distinct CDR3 sequences, 29% detected once. These data come from a study of post-analysis software for immune sequencing data. Overall study context: The study covered relapsing-remitting, secondary progressive and progressive-relapsing courses of multiple sclerosis.

V trimming: 4 bases; J trimming: 0 bases; junction bases outside the gene matches: 4. Germline CDR1 DFQATT, CDR2 SNEGSKA (reference sequence). The CDR3 covers 14 residues. Study-wide results and caveats: TRBV5-6, TRBV5-1 and TRBV20-1 belonged to a set of a handful of TRBV segments that were more frequent in patients than controls. Controls significantly exceeded multiple sclerosis patients in normalized Chao1 diversity. Strong co-clustering by F measure was evident for samples that had been prepared in the same batch.

The material sequenced was blood. The sequence came from a girl aged 2-17 years with multiple sclerosis. The chain links TRBV20-1 to TRBJ1-1, with TRBD1 identical over 8 bases. The CDR3 region is CSAKTGGMNTEAFF. Written as DNA, the CDR3 is TGCAGTGCTAAAACAGGGGGGATGAACACTGAAGCTTTCTTT.